The source of this T cell receptor (beta chain) is a study of cytomegalovirus exposure and HLA in healthy donors. Study-wide findings and caveats: The Asian-associated ancestry cluster reportedly had fewer N-insertions than the 666-donor mean in a later analysis. Later, an analysis showed that TCR beta chains associated with HLA were more clonally expanded than others that were equally common.

Per the germline V gene, CDR1 is MNHEY and CDR2 is SVGAGI. The CDR3 is made up of 14 amino acids. J gave up 5 bases and V 4 bases, and 7 bases lay outside the gene matches. In regard to this clone: As yet, its antigen is unknown.

Primers for the PCR totalled 60 Vbeta and 13 Jbeta. Repertoires were generated with immunoSEQ multiplex PCR, while TCRdb's copy carries only in-frame clones and drops some. The sample contains over 150,000 clones, roughly 78% of which appear only once. The specimen sequenced was PBMCs. This TCR came from a woman aged 45-65 years in good health and CMV-seropositive. The chain is built from TRBV6-5 and TRBJ2-7; TRBD1 matches at 8 bases. CDR3 sequence reads: CASSLSGQGNEQYF. CDR3 DNA: TGTGCCAGCAGTTTATCTGGACAGGGCAACGAGCAGTACTTC.